One TCR beta chain is described in this entry. Its antigen is still unknown. No base quality values were provided; no much bigger clone lies one nucleotide off. The CDR3 measures 15 amino acids from cysteine to phenylalanine. The DNA shown is the 45-base CDR3, in frame from base 1. CDR1 and CDR2 are read off the germline V gene as SNHLY and FYNNEI. A distance of 17 bases separates the germline ends of V and J, which lose 3 bases and 6 bases respectively. The data were taken from a study of cytomegalovirus exposure and HLA in healthy donors (dated by TCRdb to 2016 to 2017). Notes on the research overall: An earlier analysis of around 600 of the donors reported 250 to 300 Gb of sequence data and 120 million or so unique TCR beta sequences from about 179 million T cells. About 300 gigabases of sequencing data and approximately 85 million unique TCR sequences were included in an early release covering roughly 700 HLA-typed donors. Of the 350 to 400 genotyped donors, 65% to 90% fell in the genetic ancestry cluster associated with self-reported Caucasian donors. The aim of the study was to test whether cataloging public T cell receptors could identify signatures of past pathogen exposure. The T cell repertoires of some 670 subjects were profiled by immunosequencing and related to cytomegalovirus serostatus. A separate validation cohort of roughly 130 different subjects was used in addition to the 666-subject first cohort. To predict cytomegalovirus infection status, the study combined high-throughput TCR immunosequencing, statistical association of individual TCRs with disease status, and machine learning. A later analysis re-analyzed previously published TCR beta repertoires from 500 to 700 donors and added high-resolution HLA genotyping to study TCR occurrence patterns. Rather than drawing on any new phenotypic data, the later analysis identified candidate immune exposures from TCR beta sequences and the way those sequences occurred across donors. An earlier analysis of 587 of the donors applied high-throughput TCR beta sequencing to assess whether each TCR beta V gene segment acted as functional or pseudogenic. Alongside the repertoire data, information on donor age, sex, ethnicity and CMV serostatus was compiled. A later genetic analysis used genome-wide SNP genotypes for about 65% of the roughly 700 donors, treating that subset as a discovery cohort. Every discovery cohort repertoire had been produced on one sequencing platform. HLA typing covered class I and class II loci at four-digit resolution. Typing coverage differed by locus: A, B, C, DRB1 and DQB1 were typed in about 629-630 donors, DQA1 in approximately 520, DPA1 in some 570, and DPB1 in just under 490. About 5 DR-DQ haplotypes were handled as single units for association and clustering, since linkage in the cohort was strong. Among almost 400 genotyped donors of the cohort, an average of around 240,000 unique TCR beta nucleotide sequences were sequenced per donor, 15% to 20% of them non-productive.

The library was prepared using the immunoSEQ multiplex PCR assay. For the multiplex PCR, a mixture combining 60 forward primers for TCR Vbeta segments and 13 reverse primers for TCR Jbeta segments was used. The CDR3 region of rearranged TCR beta genes was amplified from genomic DNA with a multiplex PCR assay. The Illumina HiSeq System was used to sequence the amplified TCR beta libraries as 87-base-pair reads. As for the authors' bioinformatics: A later analysis counted 75 million to 100 million unique TCR beta chains across the 666 repertoires, and 10 million to 12 million of these chains were shared by at least two donors. A nearest-neighbor algorithm error-corrected the raw reads and collapsed the reads into unique sequences, merging closely related sequences to remove PCR and sequencing errors. Alignment of CDR3 sequences to IMGT reference sequences was used to assign V, D and J gene segments. For a sequence to be retained, a match of at least six nucleotides to both a V gene segment and a J gene segment was required. Rearrangements were called productive when the CDR3 lacked stop codons and stayed in frame with V and J; all others were non-productive. CDR3 was defined according to IMGT convention as the region running from the second conserved V-encoded cysteine to the conserved J-encoded phenylalanine. The earlier analysis of a few hundred of the donors excluded any sequence lacking an unambiguous match to a single V gene segment. An earlier analysis of fewer than 750 of the donors classified V segments as functional when productive rearrangements were above 56.7% and as segregating when the standard deviation between donors was above 5%. To diagnose cytomegalovirus status from the catalog of TCR beta chain sequences, a statistical classification framework was built. In a later analysis, TCR nucleotide sequences were compared against IMGT/GENE-DB human TR gene sequences so that V and J genes could be assigned. A later analysis assigned CDR3 sequences and most-parsimonious VDJ recombination scenarios with the TCRdist pipeline. In a later analysis, each TCR beta chain was defined by its CDR3 amino acid sequence together with its V-gene family, and reads lacking a unique V-gene family were excluded. As a way to deal with suspected cross-contamination and a sequencing artifact, a later analysis dropped 450 to 600 nucleotide sequences that were highly shared and had low generation probability. In a later analysis, a clonal expansion index for each public chain was calculated from normalized within-repertoire ranks of inferred template counts. In a later analysis, generation probabilities were computed with a VDJ recombination model fitted to out-of-frame rearrangements, and the resulting probabilities were checked against IGoR. A later analysis scored TCR-TCR, TCR-HLA and TCR-CMV co-occurrence with hypergeometric tests, applying a repertoire-size bias correction to TCR pairs. To estimate false discovery rates, a later analysis permuted the HLA or CMV assignments 20 times. In a later analysis, co-occurring TCRs were grouped with DBSCAN, and TCRdist sequence similarity was added when clustering was performed within HLA-allele-positive subsets. Co-occurrence clustering excluded repertoires with fewer than 30,000 or more than 120,000 public chains, plus five with anomalous nucleotide sharing. The clones in this table, taken by TCRdb from immuneACCESS, are in-frame only. Not every clone is retained; where verified, under half of the shortfall comes from an unresolved V gene, and the cause of the rest is unknown. That table furnishes V, J and clone size, whereas the DNA furnished D and trimming. Counted in this sample were more than 150,000 clones; over 80% of them appeared once. The top ten hold 1.5% to 1.7% of the sample.

Paper-wide results and their limitations: According to the authors, the approach could potentially be generalized to other disease states and immunological phenotypes. This cohort had only TCR beta chains sequenced, and the lack of alpha or paired-chain data limited which features could be detected. The 87-base-pair reads could not distinguish some IMGT-functional V segments, including TRBV6-2 and TRBV6-3, so those segments were excluded. HLA typing was unavailable for some donors at each locus, so association tests used only the typed subset. A later analysis reported that several top co-occurrence clusters appeared linked to parvovirus B19, influenza, CMV and Epstein-Barr virus. The classifier was reported to diagnose cytomegalovirus status with high specificity and sensitivity in both the original and validation cohorts. In a later analysis, the rate of TCR association differed among HLA loci, with DRB1 alleles having the most associated TCRs and HLA-C alleles having the fewest. A later analysis found that HLA-associated TCR beta chains were more clonally expanded and had lower generation probabilities than equally common non-associated chains. At a false discovery rate of 0.05, a later analysis linked some 17,000 TCR beta sequences to specific HLA alleles. V-gene and J-gene trimming of TCR beta chains was associated with a missense DCLRE1C variant in a later genetic analysis, and the association was replicated in an independent cohort. Sequencing depth was assumed to be roughly uniform across donors in the presence/absence analyses, though that assumption may not hold. A later genetic analysis reported fewer N-insertions in productive TCRs among donors in an Asian-associated ancestry cluster than the roughly 700-donor mean. A further reported finding was that TCR beta sequences accurately predicted the HLA-A and HLA-B alleles for most subjects in the first cohort. The sequencing pipeline was judged likely to have produced a cluster of highly shared sequence variants as a technical artifact. Most TCR sequences were seen in very few donors, while some public TCRs were found in many individuals. When HLA alleles, especially DR and DQ, strongly co-occurred, attributing TCR associations to individual alleles was difficult. A total of 164 TCR beta chains were listed by the study as associated with cytomegalovirus. Some 15 rarely observed V segments, including chromosome 9 orphons, were excluded from the earlier analysis of some 590 of the donors because counts were too low. Broadly in line with IMGT annotations, most TCR beta V segments showed up in productive rearrangements about 87% or about 30% of the time in an earlier analysis of 450 to 600 of the donors. In vitro tests confirmed that a few of the cytomegalovirus-associated TCR beta chains recognize cytomegalovirus antigens. Most CMV-associated TCR beta chains appeared to be HLA-restricted in a later analysis, and the HLA associations seemed to be driven largely by CMV exposure. Immune exposure information for the cohort was limited to CMV serostatus. Linkage disequilibrium might explain the correlated functional status among segregating V segments, but an unknown experimental factor could not be ruled out.

The cohort was made up of roughly 670 healthy bone marrow donors. At the time of sampling, all cohort members were nominally healthy, though unrecorded immune exposures were likely present. The donor tested CMV seronegative, placing the donor among the 350 to 400 seronegative members of the cohort. Each donor provided a peripheral blood sample, and peripheral blood mononuclear cells were used for TCR beta sequencing. The Qiagen DNeasy Blood Extraction Kit was used to extract genomic DNA from the blood cell samples. The sample was PBMCs. The receptor comes from a woman under 30 in good health and CMV-seronegative. The chain couples TRBV2 to TRBJ1-1; too little of a D gene remains to name it. The DNA reads as follows: TGTGCCAGCAGTGAGACAAGGCCTTTAGATTCTGAAGCTTTCTTT. The resulting protein is CASSETRPLDSEAFF.